These 16 T cell receptor beta chains share one sample of origin, sequenced in a study of cytomegalovirus exposure and HLA in healthy donors. Sequencing was performed with immunoSEQ multiplex PCR; in TCRdb, only in-frame clones are kept and a portion is missing. The repertoire includes 150,000 to 200,000 clones, approximately 89% of them detected once, and approximately 10% sits in the top ten. The sequenced sample was PBMCs. The receptors here all came from a woman under 30 in good health and CMV-seropositive.

The chain joins TRBV28 to TRBJ1-2; TRBD1 aligns across 7 bases. V was pared by 7 bases and J by 6 bases, with 14 bases of the junction left unmatched. In germline, CDR1 is MDHEN, CDR2 SYDVKM. CDR3 length: 15 residues. The CDR3 region is CASTLGRGRSDGYTF. The CDR3 DNA reads as TGTGCCAGCACGTTGGGAAGGGGGCGATCTGATGGCTACACCTTC.

The J gene is TRBJ1-2, the V gene TRBV19; D perhaps matches TRBD1 (5 bases). Looked up from germline, CDR1 is LNHDA and CDR2 is SQIVND (reference sequence). V lost 4 bases and J lost 3, with 18 bases in between. This CDR3 contains 16 residues. CDR3 DNA: TGTGCCAGTAGTAGTAGTCTGGGGCGAAGGGACTATGGCTACACCTTC. Its translation: CASSSSLGRRDYGYTF.

The chain recombines TRBV5-3 with TRBJ2-2; D is possibly TRBD1 (5 bases). TRBV5-3 counts as an open reading frame of uncertain function. The CDR3 is 15 amino acids. Trimming removed 7 bases at V and 0 bases at J, with 13 bases between. CDR3 nucleotides: TGTGCCAGACTCGACAGTACCACGAACACCGGGGAGCTGTTTTTT. It specifies CARLDSTTNTGELFF.

The V call is TRBV13, the J call TRBJ1-3; D gene unclear. This CDR3 has 14 residues. V lost 2 bases to trimming and J lost 0 bases, with 5 bases between them. The germline V gene has CDR1 PRHDT and CDR2 FYEKMQ (reference sequence). The CDR3 loop is CASSLTNSGNTIYF. CDR3 nucleotides: TGTGCCAGCAGCTTAACTAACTCTGGAAACACCATATATTTT.

J is TRBJ1-1 and V is TRBV6-5; TRBD1 agrees at 7 bases. The CDR3 runs to 14 residues. Germline CDR1 reads MNHEY; CDR2 reads SVGAGI. Germline trimming cut 6 bases from V and 0 bases from J; bases unmatched to any gene: 4. CDR3 DNA sequence: TGTGCCAGCAGCAGGGACAGCATGAACACTGAAGCTTTCTTT. Protein product: CASSRDSMNTEAFF.

CDR3 residues: CASSIRGGGQGTYEQYF. CDR3 coding DNA: TGTGCCAGTAGTATAAGAGGCGGGGGACAGGGAACCTACGAGCAGTACTTC. This chain uses TRBV19 with TRBJ2-7, with 9 bases fitting TRBD1. This CDR3 is 17 amino acids long. After removal of 2 bases from V and 2 bases from J, the junction contained 10 bases not matched to a gene. Germline values: CDR1 LNHDA, CDR2 SQIVND (reference sequence).

In this sample, this clone turned up once. The chain couples TRBV6-1 to TRBJ2-7; 9 bases are a match to TRBD2. V shed 0 bases and J 3 bases; nucleotides not matched to a gene: 3. CDR1 MNHNS and CDR2 SASEGT come from the germline V gene. This CDR3 has 15 amino acids. The CDR3 is CASSEASGSYYEQYF. DNA of the CDR3: TGTGCCAGCAGTGAAGCTAGCGGGAGCTACTACGAGCAGTACTTC.

This chain uses TRBV13 with TRBJ2-2; 8 bases fit TRBD2. With V trimmed by 9 bases and J by 1 base, 4 bases remained unmatched. This CDR3 spans 14 amino acids. CDR1 is PRHDT and CDR2 is FYEKMQ in the germline V gene (reference sequence). This CDR3 is CASQAGENTGELFF. CDR3 DNA: TGTGCCAGTCAAGCGGGAGAGAACACCGGGGAGCTGTTTTTT.

The V and J genes are TRBV15 and TRBJ2-5; 10 nucleotides line up with TRBD1. The CDR3 is 15 residues long. Germline V gene sequence: CDR1 LNHNV, CDR2 YYDKDF (reference sequence). The trim removed 5 bases at V and 5 bases at J, leaving 8 bases unmatched. CDR3 region: CATSGDRGRGETQYF. The CDR3 region has the DNA TGTGCCACCAGCGGCGACAGGGGGCGAGGGGAGACCCAGTACTTC.

The rearrangement joins TRBV19 to TRBJ1-1, with TRBD1 as a possible D gene (5 bases). Per germline, CDR1 LNHDA and CDR2 SQIVND (reference sequence). Trimming cost V 2 bases and J 1 base, with 8 bases left between them. This CDR3 contains 14 residues. As DNA, the CDR3 is TGTGCCAGTAGTATAATCGGGGGGAACACTGAAGCTTTCTTT. Translation gives CASSIIGGNTEAFF. Drawing the rest from reference TRBV19 and TRBJ1-1, the complete variable domain is DGGITQSPKYLFRKEGQNVTLSCEQNLNHDAMYWYRQDPGQGLRLIYYSQIVNDFQKGDIAEGYSVSREKKESFPLTVTSAQKNPTAFYLCASSIIGGNTEAFFGQGTRLTVV.

The rearrangement links TRBV5-1 to TRBJ1-4; D is uncertain. This CDR3 contains 14 residues. Deletions cut 4 bases from V and 11 bases from J, with 18 bases between. Per the germline V gene, CDR1 is SGHRS and CDR2 is YFSETQ. CDR3 sequence: CASSLGEGAKKLFF. In nucleotides, the CDR3 is TGCGCCAGCAGCCTCGGAGAGGGAGCAAAGAAACTGTTTTTT.

This chain links TRBV4-3 with TRBJ2-3, with 10 bases lining up with TRBD2. Germline CDR1 LGHNA, CDR2 YSLEER. The CDR3 sequence is 16 residues long. V shed 4 bases and J 2 bases; nucleotides not matched to a gene: 6. The CDR3 sequence is CASSPSSGRATDTQYF. Here the CDR3 DNA reads TGCGCCAGCAGCCCATCGAGCGGGAGGGCCACAGATACGCAGTATTTT.

This clone was seen once. The V call is TRBV15, the J call TRBJ2-1, with D unresolved. Germline values: CDR1 LNHNV, CDR2 YYDKDF (reference sequence). This CDR3 spans 14 amino acids. The germline V and J ends were trimmed by 0 bases and 4 bases, with 7 bases remaining between them. CDR3 DNA: TGTGCCACCAGCAGAGATGAGGTTTACAATGAGCAGTTCTTC. This gives the protein CATSRDEVYNEQFF. Supplemented by reference TRBV15 and TRBJ2-1, the full variable domain reads DAMVIQNPRYQVTQFGKPVTLSCSQTLNHNVMYWYQQKSSQAPKLLFHYYDKDFNNEADTPDNFQSRRPNTSFCFLDIRSPGLGDTAMYLCATSRDEVYNEQFFGPGTRLTVL.

Only one count was recorded for this clone. This chain joins TRBV11-3 and TRBJ2-5; tentatively, D is TRBD1 (5 bases). The CDR3 runs to 16 residues. Trimming cost V 3 bases and J 5 bases, with 19 bases left between them. Germline CDR1 reads SGHNT; CDR2 reads YENEEA. The CDR3 loop is CASSFLRTTGPETQYF. The CDR3 DNA reads TGTGCCAGCAGCTTCCTTCGGACAACCGGGCCGGAGACCCAGTACTTC.

The chain uses TRBV9 and TRBJ1-1; D might be TRBD1 (5 bases). The germline gives CDR1 SGDLS, CDR2 YYNGEE. The CDR3 extends over 15 amino acids. V was cut by 0 bases and J by 2 bases, with 11 bases left in between. The CDR3 DNA follows: TGTGCCAGCAGCGTAGGTCGGGGGGTCAACACTGAAGCTTTCTTT. Translation: CASSVGRGVNTEAFF.

This clone was observed a handful of times. The chain employs TRBV18 and TRBJ2-1; 8 bases fit TRBD1. The V gene end was trimmed by 6 bases and the J gene end by 9 bases; junction bases not matched to a gene: 19. CDR3 length: 17 amino acids. Per the germline V gene, CDR1 is KGHSH and CDR2 is LQKENI. The CDR3 region is CASSSKQGGAGGSEQFF. The CDR3 coding sequence is TGTGCCAGCTCCTCCAAACAGGGGGGCGCTGGAGGGAGTGAGCAGTTCTTC.